These T cell receptor beta chains were read from a single sample in a study of blood T cell repertoires in COVID-19. Clones were sequenced by immunoSEQ multiplex PCR, and TCRdb holds only the in-frame ones, with some missing. The table has about 470,000 clones, around 90% seen once; the top ten hold under 0.85%. The sequencing input was PBMCs or T cells enriched from blood (not recorded which). Receptors originate from a woman under 30 who had recovered from COVID-19. Both conserved end residues are part of each CDR3.

V gene: TRBV5-5; J gene: TRBJ2-3; CDR3 protein: CASSILAGGPDTQYF
V gene: TRBV21-1; J gene: TRBJ1-5; CDR3 protein: CASSNRRQANQPQHF
V gene: TRBV7-2; J gene: TRBJ1-1; CDR3 protein: CASSPEVQGDGTEAFF
V gene: TRBV12-3/TRBV12-4; J gene: TRBJ2-2; CDR3 protein: CATGQTNTGELFF
V gene: TRBV5-1; J gene: TRBJ2-7; CDR3 protein: CASSLGSGTGGGYEQYF
V gene: TRBV6-1; J gene: TRBJ2-7; CDR3 protein: CASSEGREADEQYF
V gene: TRBV5-8; J gene: TRBJ1-1; CDR3 protein: CASSSRAGGTEAFF
V gene: TRBV11-2; J gene: TRBJ1-4; CDR3 protein: CASSRFVGHESEKLFF
V gene: TRBV6-5; J gene: TRBJ2-7; CDR3 protein: CASSYSRLAGAEQYF
V gene: TRBV5-6; J gene: TRBJ1-6; CDR3 protein: CASSIDQGSSAPLHF
V gene: TRBV6-5; J gene: TRBJ2-1; CDR3 protein: CASSLAAGGIRNEQFF
V gene: TRBV3-1/TRBV3-2; J gene: TRBJ1-5; CDR3 protein: CASSQFPEGPQHF
V gene: TRBV19; J gene: TRBJ1-1; CDR3 protein: CASSMTGNTEAFF
V gene: TRBV12-5; J gene: TRBJ2-7; CDR3 protein: CASGVDRGYEQYF
V gene: TRBV4-1; J gene: TRBJ2-1; CDR3 protein: CASSPGLAGIEQFF
V gene: TRBV30; J gene: TRBJ1-3; CDR3 protein: CAWTVGEGNTIYF
V gene: TRBV9; J gene: TRBJ2-7; CDR3 protein: CASSVYPGDPYEQYF
V gene: TRBV5-4; J gene: TRBJ2-4; CDR3 protein: CASSSPRGDAKNIQYF
V gene: TRBV30; J gene: TRBJ1-5; CDR3 protein: CAWSTYSNQPQHF
V gene: TRBV9; J gene: TRBJ1-4; CDR3 protein: CASSPRGGSNEKLFF